This T cell receptor beta chain was documented in a study of CD8 T cells in ankylosing spondylitis. Points from the study as a whole: One TCR beta motif, made up of roughly eight highly homologous variants, appeared characteristic of ankylosing spondylitis blood. Significant enrichment of disease-linked clones was reportedly seen in matched ankylosing spondylitis synovial fluid.

Each TCR beta library was made by quantitative 5'-RACE that incorporated molecular barcodes. TCRdb independently ran MiXCR on the 5' RACE reads; one entry per CDR3 protein. The sample lists over 30,000 distinct CDR3 sequences, roughly an eighth occurring once. Unmatched junction bases numbered 1, after V lost 3 bases and J lost 4 bases. The CDR3 runs 15 residues. Germline-derived CDR1 and CDR2 are MDHEN and SYDVKM. About this clonotype: The antigen is not known.

The chain carries TRBV28 and TRBJ2-1, with TRBD2 identical over 12 bases. The sequence came from a male donor with ankylosing spondylitis. Sequencing used synovial fluid, either unsorted or a sorted T cell fraction (not recorded which). The CDR3 reads CASSFLAGGYNEQFF. The CDR3 DNA sequence: TGTGCCAGCAGTTTTCTAGCGGGAGGGTACAATGAGCAGTTCTTC.